Listed here are 13 T cell receptor beta chains from one sample, sequenced in a study of blood T cells in healthy people across ages (dated by TCRdb to the mid-2010s). The library was generated by 5' RACE. Data came from an Illumina HiSeq 2500. A second 7 to 11 cycle PCR used a sample-barcoded 5' primer and a J-beta primer mix. In TCRdb, the public reads were trimmed at Q25 with fastp and aligned with MiXCR, with productive beta chains retained. CDR3 protein duplicates are merged, each entry listing the most common genes and DNA. This sample holds approximately 760,000 distinct CDR3 sequences; about 25% were observed only once. Roughly a tenth of the sample rests with the top ten. Another study also made use of these data, one on T cells of mothers and their children.

Sequenced material: blood. These receptors originate from a boy between 10 and 17 years old in good health.

This clonotype has only a few counts. This rearrangement joins TRBV23-1 to TRBJ2-7, with D tentatively TRBD1 (6 bases). TRBV23-1 is marked as an open reading frame, function uncertain. V was shortened by 6 bases and J by 1 base, with 19 bases between the two germline ends. The CDR3 runs 16 residues. For the CDR3, the DNA is TGCGCCAGCAGCCCACCCGGACAGCATCCTTCCTACGAGCAGTACTTC. The encoded protein is CASSPPGQHPSYEQYF.

This chain links TRBV5-1 with TRBJ2-7; D not certain. CDR1 and CDR2 from the germline V gene are SGHRS and YFSETQ. The CDR3 covers 13 residues. The V end lost 4 bases, the J end lost 1 base, and 9 bases lay between the germline ends. CDR3 DNA: TGCGCCAGCAGCGTGCCTAGTTCCTACGAGCAGTACTTC. Protein: CASSVPSSYEQYF. Combining the CDR3 with reference TRBV5-1 and TRBJ2-7 gives the whole variable domain KAGVTQTPRYLIKTRGQQVTLSCSPISGHRSVSWYQQTPGQGLQFLFEYFSETQRNKGNFPGRFSGRQFSNSRSEMNVSTLELGDSALYLCASSVPSSYEQYFGPGTRLTVT.

V is TRBV4-3 and J is TRBJ2-1, with D tentatively TRBD1 (6 bases). The DNA end is more similar to TRBJ2-5, so the J call may be wrong. This CDR3 has 13 amino acids. The germline V gene has CDR1 LGHNA and CDR2 YSLEER. The CDR3 region is CASSHRGVGTQYF. CDR3 nucleotides: TGCGCCAGCAGCCACAGGGGAGTCGGGACCCAGTACTTC.

This clonotype was detected only a few times. The V call is TRBV29-1, the J call TRBJ2-1, with TRBD2 matching over 7 bases. There are 14 residues in the CDR3. Germline CDR1 reads SQVTM; CDR2 reads ANQGSEA. The ends lost 3 bases at V and 7 bases at J; junction bases unmatched: 9. The CDR3 region is CSVDVAGIRNEQFF. The CDR3 DNA sequence: TGCAGCGTTGATGTAGCGGGTATAAGGAATGAGCAGTTCTTC.

In its sample, this clonotype was seen a few times. The chain links TRBV25-1 to TRBJ2-5; D is perhaps TRBD1 or TRBD2 (6 bases each). Deletions cut 0 bases from V and 5 bases from J, with 16 bases between. This CDR3 has 16 amino acids. Germline lookup yields CDR1 MGHDK and CDR2 SYGVNS. The CDR3 DNA sequence: TGTGCCAGCAGTGAATACCGAGGGGGGATGGGGGAGACCCAGTACTTC. This sequence encodes CASSEYRGGMGETQYF.

The CDR3 coding sequence is TGTGCCAGCAGCTTAGTGCCCAGCAACCACTATGGCTACACCTTC. Its protein product is CASSLVPSNHYGYTF. This rearrangement joins TRBV7-9 to TRBJ1-2; unclear D gene. The germline CDR1 and CDR2 sequences are SEHNR and FQNEAQ (reference sequence). The CDR3 loop spans 15 amino acids. The germline V and J ends were trimmed by 1 base and 3 bases, with 12 bases remaining between them.

This clonotype was seen a handful of times. The rearrangement links TRBV9 to TRBJ2-3, with D hard to call. The germline CDR1 and CDR2 sequences are SGDLS and YYNGEE. This CDR3 has 16 amino acids. V gave up 3 bases and J gave up 0 bases, with 14 bases separating them. This chain's CDR3 is CASSAQTSPSTDTQYF. In nucleotides, the CDR3 is TGTGCCAGCAGCGCCCAAACCTCTCCTAGCACAGATACGCAGTATTTT.

This clonotype was found once. The chain recombines TRBV7-9 with TRBJ1-2; D is undetermined. This CDR3 comprises 14 residues. V dropped 1 base and J dropped 5 bases, with 11 bases sitting between them. The germline CDR1 and CDR2 sequences are SEHNR and FQNEAQ (reference sequence). The CDR3 reads CASSLEVLLYGYTF. In nucleotides, the CDR3 is TGTGCCAGCAGCTTAGAGGTTTTACTTTATGGCTACACCTTC.

The chain has TRBV6-6 and TRBJ1-1, with TRBD1 matching over 7 bases. CDR3 size: 16 residues. The germline V gene encodes CDR1 MNHNY and CDR2 SVGAGI (reference sequence). V dropped 5 bases and J dropped 3; count of bases not matched to a gene: 12. In DNA form, the CDR3 reads TGTGCCAGCAGTCGCCCCCAGGGGGGGAGGGACACTGAAGCTTTCTTT. Its protein is CASSRPQGGRDTEAFF.

In its sample, this clonotype was seen a few times. The rearrangement joins TRBV25-1 to TRBJ2-5; 12 positions agree with TRBD2. V gave up 2 bases and J gave up 5 bases; unmatched junction bases: 3. This CDR3 is built from 15 residues. The germline V gene encodes CDR1 MGHDK and CDR2 SYGVNS. The CDR3: CASSERLAGDETQYF. CDR3 in DNA: TGTGCCAGCAGTGAAAGACTAGCGGGGGATGAGACCCAGTACTTC. Variable domain in full (rest from reference TRBV25-1 and TRBJ2-5): EADIYQTPRYLVIGTGKKITLECSQTMGHDKMYWYQQDPGMELHLIHYSYGVNSTEKGDLSSESTVSRIRTEHFPLTLESARPSHTSQYLCASSERLAGDETQYFGPGTRLLVL.

This clonotype was detected a few times. The V call is TRBV7-8, the J call TRBJ2-5; the match to TRBD1 covers 9 bases. This CDR3 has 17 residues. Germline V gene data show CDR1 as SGHVS and CDR2 as FQNEAQ. J was trimmed by 5 bases and V by 5 bases; bases with no gene match: 15. The CDR3 loop is CASSDPTYRGRGETQYF. DNA of the CDR3: TGTGCCAGCAGCGACCCAACCTACAGGGGGCGGGGGGAGACCCAGTACTTC.

The chain combines TRBV20-1 with TRBJ2-7; a weak D match, TRBD1 (6 bases). Trimming took off 3 bases at V and 0 bases at J, with 15 bases between the two ends. This CDR3 has 15 residues. The germline gives CDR1 DFQATT, CDR2 SNEGSKA (reference sequence). In DNA, the CDR3 is TGCAGTGCTAGGACAGGTCGCGACTACTCCTACGAGCAGTACTTC. Protein sequence: CSARTGRDYSYEQYF.

The chain uses TRBV9 and TRBJ1-1; D is unclear. Trimming shortened V by 7 bases and J by 8 bases, and 18 bases separated the two germline ends. Germline CDR1 is SGDLS and CDR2 is YYNGEE. The CDR3 is 13 amino acids. The CDR3 nucleotides are TGTGCCAGCGGGCGGCCGCCATCGGGAGAAGCTTTCTTT. Translated: CASGRPPSGEAFF.